Listed here are 10 T cell receptor beta chains from one sample, sequenced in a study of shared clonotypes between healthy human individuals. Generated by immunoSEQ multiplex PCR, the TCRdb table keeps only in-frame clones and is missing some. The table has millions of clones, approximately 90% seen once. The source material was naive CD4+ T cells sorted from blood. Described subset: CD45RA+ positively selected. These receptors were taken from a man between 18 and 29 years old in good health.

The CDR3 nucleotides are TGTGCCAGCAGCCTACTGACTAGCGGGATCGTGGAGCAGTACTTC. Protein product: CASSLLTSGIVEQYF. This chain links TRBV6-5 with TRBJ2-7, with 11 bases fitting TRBD2. The germline CDR1 and CDR2 sequences are MNHEY and SVGAGI. Trimming cost V 6 bases and J 7 bases; bases outside gene matches: 11. This CDR3 is 15 amino acids long.

The chain carries TRBV7-2 and TRBJ2-1; 9 positions match TRBD2. Trimming took 3 bases from V and 9 from J; bases not matched to a gene: 9. Germline V gene data show CDR1 as SGHTA and CDR2 as FQGNSA. CDR3 size: 15 residues. This CDR3 is CASSLGLANGGEQFF. CDR3 bases: TGTGCCAGCAGCTTGGGACTAGCTAATGGAGGTGAGCAGTTCTTC.

The chain links TRBV19 to TRBJ2-7, with 9 nucleotides matching TRBD2. The germline V gene encodes CDR1 LNHDA and CDR2 SQIVND (reference sequence). V was pared by 6 bases and J by 4 bases, with 7 bases of the junction left unmatched. The CDR3 is 14 amino acids. CDR3 in DNA: TGTGCCAGTAGCCTGCGGGGGGGCGTTTACGAGCAGTACTTC. Amino acids: CASSLRGGVYEQYF.

A remark on this clone: Other nucleotide sequences from this sample produce the same CDR3. The CDR3 here is CASSPGQGSTEAFF. CDR3 nucleotide sequence: TGTGCCAGCTCACCCGGACAGGGCAGCACTGAAGCTTTCTTT. The chain employs TRBV18 and TRBJ1-1; 8 nucleotides match TRBD1. From germline, CDR1 is KGHSH and CDR2 LQKENI. This CDR3 region has 14 residues. V shed 3 bases and J 4 bases; nucleotides not matched to a gene: 4.

CDR3 protein: CASNRGSGFTDTQYF. The CDR3 coding sequence is TGTGCCAGTAACAGGGGGAGCGGGTTCACAGATACGCAGTATTTT. The V and J genes are TRBV5-4 and TRBJ2-3; 8 bases map to TRBD1. V lost 8 bases, J lost 2 bases, and 10 bases stayed unmatched. Germline values: CDR1 SGHNT, CDR2 YYREEE (reference sequence). The CDR3 has 15 residues.

CDR3 bases: TGTGCCAGCAGCGAAAGACAGGGTACCTACGAGCAGTACTTC. Translation: CASSERQGTYEQYF. V and J are TRBV21-1 and TRBJ2-7; the tabulated D call, TRBD1, remains unverified against the DNA. TRBV21-1 is given as a pseudogene. The CDR3 is made up of 14 amino acids.

A word on this clone: Other DNA sequences in the same sample also yield this CDR3. V gene TRBV19 combines with J gene TRBJ2-5; 8 bases are a match to TRBD1. This CDR3 has 13 amino acids. CDR1 is LNHDA, CDR2 SQIVND, per germline (reference sequence). V was pared by 6 bases and J by 5 bases, with 5 bases of the junction left unmatched. The CDR3 coding sequence is TGTGCCAGTAGGGCGACAGGGGTGGAGACCCAGTACTTC. It specifies CASRATGVETQYF.

This chain connects TRBV10-2 to TRBJ2-1; weak D call: TRBD2 (5 bases). Deletions cut 7 bases from V and 4 bases from J, with 11 bases between. Germline V gene lookup returns CDR1 WSHSY and CDR2 SAAADI. The CDR3 loop spans 13 amino acids. DNA of the CDR3: TGCGCCAGCATCCCGGGAACTTACAATGAGCAGTTCTTC. As protein: CASIPGTYNEQFF.

The chain employs TRBV6-5 and TRBJ2-6; D is perhaps TRBD2 (5 bases). CDR1 is MNHEY and CDR2 is SVGAGI in the germline V gene. The CDR3 loop spans 16 amino acids. Trimming stripped 0 bases from V and 2 bases from J, with 8 bases between. The CDR3 nucleotides are TGTGCCAGCAGTTACTCCCCGAGGGCTGGGGCCAACGTCCTGACTTTC. This encodes CASSYSPRAGANVLTF.

The chain uses TRBV10-1 and TRBJ1-2, with a tentative D call TRBD1 (6 bases). The germline V gene has CDR1 WNHNN and CDR2 SYGVQD (reference sequence). V was clipped by 3 bases and J by 8 bases, with 19 bases between them. The CDR3 has 15 residues. CDR3 sequence: CASSEKGGPTRGYTF. The CDR3 DNA reads as TGCGCCAGCAGTGAAAAGGGGGGCCCCACCCGAGGCTACACCTTC.